A selection of T cell receptor beta chains follows, all from one sample in a study of blood T cell repertoires in COVID-19. Clones were sequenced by immunoSEQ multiplex PCR, and TCRdb holds only the in-frame ones, with some missing. Among 150,000 to 250,000 clones listed, roughly four fifths were seen once. The sequencing input was PBMCs or T cells enriched from blood (not recorded which). These receptors came from a man aged 40-49 years who had recovered from COVID-19. The CDR3 runs from the conserved cysteine through the conserved F or W.

v_call	j_call	cdr3_aa
TRBV5-1	TRBJ1-4	CASSPTRGEKLFF
TRBV27	TRBJ1-5	CASSLTGNQPQHF
TRBV30	TRBJ1-1	CAWSENSNTEAFF
TRBV6-5	TRBJ2-7	CASSYLAGAVYEQYF
TRBV28	TRBJ2-1	CASSDDSYNEQFF
TRBV4-2	TRBJ2-3	CASSRKLLAGDYRASTDTQYF
TRBV27	TRBJ1-2	CASRYGYTF
TRBV6-4	TRBJ1-2	CASSEGQGRYTF
TRBV28	TRBJ1-4	CASSSYGTNEKLFF
TRBV11-1	TRBJ1-1	CASSLEAFGTEAFF
TRBV5-4	TRBJ1-2	CASSSDRDGYGYTF
TRBV9	TRBJ2-5	CASSVEASGGAETQYF
TRBV6-5	TRBJ1-6	CASSYSQGAFNSPLHF
TRBV29-1	TRBJ1-1	CSVEGAALAFF
TRBV9	TRBJ2-3	CASSAGQGTDTQYF